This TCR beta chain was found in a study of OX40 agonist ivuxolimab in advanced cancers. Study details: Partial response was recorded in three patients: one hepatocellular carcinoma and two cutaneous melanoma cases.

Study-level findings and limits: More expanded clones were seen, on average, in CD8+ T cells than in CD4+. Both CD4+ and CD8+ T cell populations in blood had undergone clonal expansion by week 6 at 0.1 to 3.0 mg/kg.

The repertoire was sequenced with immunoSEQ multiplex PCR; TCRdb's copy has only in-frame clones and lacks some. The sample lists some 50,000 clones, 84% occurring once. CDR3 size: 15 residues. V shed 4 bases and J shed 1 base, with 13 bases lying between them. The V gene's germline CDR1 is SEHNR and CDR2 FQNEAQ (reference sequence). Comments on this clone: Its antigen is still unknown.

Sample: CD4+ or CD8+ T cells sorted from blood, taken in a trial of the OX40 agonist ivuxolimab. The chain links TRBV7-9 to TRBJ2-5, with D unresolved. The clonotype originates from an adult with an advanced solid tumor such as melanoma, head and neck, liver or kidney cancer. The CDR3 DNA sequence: TGTGCCAGCAGCTATCTCCCGGGCACCCAAGAGACCCAGTACTTC. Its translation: CASSYLPGTQETQYF. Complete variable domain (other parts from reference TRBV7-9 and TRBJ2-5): DTGVSQNPRHKITKRGQNVTFRCDPISEHNRLYWYRQTLGQGPEFLTYFQNEAQLEKSRLLSDRFSAERPKGSFSTLEIQRTEQGDSAMYLCASSYLPGTQETQYFGPGTRLLVL.